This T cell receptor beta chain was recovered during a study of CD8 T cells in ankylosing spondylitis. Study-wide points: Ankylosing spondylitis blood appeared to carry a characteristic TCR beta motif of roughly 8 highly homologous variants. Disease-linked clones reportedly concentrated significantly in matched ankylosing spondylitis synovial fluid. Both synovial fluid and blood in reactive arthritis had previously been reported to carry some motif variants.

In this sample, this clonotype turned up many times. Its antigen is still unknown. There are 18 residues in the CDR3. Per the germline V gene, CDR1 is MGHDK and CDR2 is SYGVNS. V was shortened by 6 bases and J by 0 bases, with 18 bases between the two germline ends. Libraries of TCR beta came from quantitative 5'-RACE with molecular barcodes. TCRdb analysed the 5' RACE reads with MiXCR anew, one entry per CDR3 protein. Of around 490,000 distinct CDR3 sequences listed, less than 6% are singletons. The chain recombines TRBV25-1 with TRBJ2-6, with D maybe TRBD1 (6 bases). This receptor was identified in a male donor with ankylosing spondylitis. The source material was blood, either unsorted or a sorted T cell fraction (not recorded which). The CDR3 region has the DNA TGTGCCAGCAGCCCCTCGTGGGGGCCAATCTCTGGGGCCAACGTCCTGACTTTC. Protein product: CASSPSWGPISGANVLTF.